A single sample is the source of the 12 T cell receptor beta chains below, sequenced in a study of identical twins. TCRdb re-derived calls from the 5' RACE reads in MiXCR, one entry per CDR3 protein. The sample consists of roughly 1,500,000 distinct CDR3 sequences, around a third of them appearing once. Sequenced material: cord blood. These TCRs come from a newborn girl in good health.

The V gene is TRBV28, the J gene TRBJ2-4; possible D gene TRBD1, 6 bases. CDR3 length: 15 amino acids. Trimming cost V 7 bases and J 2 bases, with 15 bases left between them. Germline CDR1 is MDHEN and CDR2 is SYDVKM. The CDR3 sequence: CASTPQGLTKNIQYF. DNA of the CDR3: TGTGCCAGCACCCCCCAGGGGTTAACCAAAAACATTCAGTACTTC. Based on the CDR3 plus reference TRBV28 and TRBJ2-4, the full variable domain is DVKVTQSSRYLVKRTGEKVFLECVQDMDHENMFWYRQDPGLGLRLIYFSYDVKMKEKGDIPEGYSVSREKKERFSLILESASTNQTSMYLCASTPQGLTKNIQYFGAGTRLSVL.

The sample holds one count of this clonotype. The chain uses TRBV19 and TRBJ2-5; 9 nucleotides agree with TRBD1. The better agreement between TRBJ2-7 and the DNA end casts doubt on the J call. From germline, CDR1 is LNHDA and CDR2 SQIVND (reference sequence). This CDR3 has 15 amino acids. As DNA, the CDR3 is TGTGCCAGTAGCCACCCGGGACAGGGTCCCTACGAGCAGTACTTC. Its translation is CASSHPGQGPYEQYF.

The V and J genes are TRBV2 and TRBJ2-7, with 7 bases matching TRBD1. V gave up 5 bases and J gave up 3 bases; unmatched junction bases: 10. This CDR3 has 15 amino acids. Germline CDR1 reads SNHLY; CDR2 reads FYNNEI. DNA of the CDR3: TGTGCCAGCAGTTATCACGGACAGGTTGACTACGAGCAGTACTTC. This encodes CASSYHGQVDYEQYF.

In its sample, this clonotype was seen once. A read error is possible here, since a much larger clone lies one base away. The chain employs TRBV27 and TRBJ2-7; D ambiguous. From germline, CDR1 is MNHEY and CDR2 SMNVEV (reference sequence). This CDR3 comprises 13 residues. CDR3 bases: TGTGCCGGCAGTTTATCTGCTACCTACGAGCAGTACTTC. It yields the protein CAGSLSATYEQYF.

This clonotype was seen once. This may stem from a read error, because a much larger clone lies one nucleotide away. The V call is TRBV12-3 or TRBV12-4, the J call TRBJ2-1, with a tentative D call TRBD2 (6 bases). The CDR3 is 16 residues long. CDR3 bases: TGTGCCAGCAGTTCGGTGGGCGCGGGGAAGTACAATGAGCGGTTCTTC. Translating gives CASSSVGAGKYNERFF.

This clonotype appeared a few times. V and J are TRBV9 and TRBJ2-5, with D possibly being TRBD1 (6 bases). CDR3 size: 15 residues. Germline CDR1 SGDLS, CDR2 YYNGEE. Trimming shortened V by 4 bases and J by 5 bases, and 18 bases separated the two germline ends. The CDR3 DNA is TGTGCCAGCAGCATCTCAGGGGCTCTGGCGGAGACCCAGTACTTC. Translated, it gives CASSISGALAETQYF.

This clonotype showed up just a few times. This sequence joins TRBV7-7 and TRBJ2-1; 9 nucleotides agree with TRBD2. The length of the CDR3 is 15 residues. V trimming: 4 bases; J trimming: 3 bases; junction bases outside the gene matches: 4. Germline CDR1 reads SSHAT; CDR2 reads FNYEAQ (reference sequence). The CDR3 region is CASSSRGGNYNEQFF. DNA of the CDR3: TGTGCCAGCAGCTCGCGGGGGGGGAACTACAATGAGCAGTTCTTC.

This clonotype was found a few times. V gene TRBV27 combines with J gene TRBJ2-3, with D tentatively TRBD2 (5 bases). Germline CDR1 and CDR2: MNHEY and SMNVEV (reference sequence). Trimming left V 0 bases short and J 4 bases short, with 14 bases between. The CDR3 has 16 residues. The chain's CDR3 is CASSLSGGPRADTQYF. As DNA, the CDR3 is TGTGCCAGCAGTTTATCCGGCGGGCCCCGGGCAGATACGCAGTATTTT.

The CDR3 here is CASVDRDNTYNEQFF. CDR3 coding DNA: TGCGCCAGCGTCGACCGGGACAATACCTACAATGAGCAGTTCTTC. This chain uses TRBV5-1 with TRBJ2-1; weak D call: TRBD1 (6 bases). The CDR3 is made up of 15 amino acids. V was cut by 7 bases and J by 2 bases, with 16 bases left in between. CDR1 is SGHRS, CDR2 YFSETQ, per germline.

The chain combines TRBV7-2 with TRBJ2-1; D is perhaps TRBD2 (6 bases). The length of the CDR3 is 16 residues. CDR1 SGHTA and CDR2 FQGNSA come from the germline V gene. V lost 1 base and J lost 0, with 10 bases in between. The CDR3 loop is CASSLDAGSSYNEQFF. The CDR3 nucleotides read TGTGCCAGCAGCTTAGATGCGGGGAGCTCCTACAATGAGCAGTTCTTC.

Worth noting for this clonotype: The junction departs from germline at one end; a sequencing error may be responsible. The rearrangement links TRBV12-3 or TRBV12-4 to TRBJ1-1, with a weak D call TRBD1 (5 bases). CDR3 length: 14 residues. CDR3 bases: TGTGCCAGCGGTTTAACTAAAGGGGACACTGAAGCTTTCTTT. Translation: CASGLTKGDTEAFF.

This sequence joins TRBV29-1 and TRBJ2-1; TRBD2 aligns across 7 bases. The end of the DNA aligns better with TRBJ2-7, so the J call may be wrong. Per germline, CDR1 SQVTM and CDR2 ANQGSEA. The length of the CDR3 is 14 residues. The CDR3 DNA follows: TGCAGCGTTGGGGGCGGGAGCTCCTACAATGAGCAGTACTTC. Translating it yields CSVGGGSSYNEQYF.